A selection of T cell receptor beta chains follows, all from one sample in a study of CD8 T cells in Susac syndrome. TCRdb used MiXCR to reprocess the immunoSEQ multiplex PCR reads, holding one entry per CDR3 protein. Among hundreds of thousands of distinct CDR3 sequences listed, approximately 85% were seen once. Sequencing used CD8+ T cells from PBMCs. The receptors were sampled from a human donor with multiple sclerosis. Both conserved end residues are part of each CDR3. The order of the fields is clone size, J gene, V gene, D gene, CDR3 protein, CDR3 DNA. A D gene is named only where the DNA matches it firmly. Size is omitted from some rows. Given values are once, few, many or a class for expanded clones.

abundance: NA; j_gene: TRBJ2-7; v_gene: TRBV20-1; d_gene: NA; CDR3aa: CSASDSSAVPEQYF; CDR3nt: TGCAGTGCTAGTGATTCTAGTGCAGTGCCCGAGCAGTACTTC
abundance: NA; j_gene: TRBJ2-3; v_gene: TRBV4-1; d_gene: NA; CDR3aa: CASSQSGGSSDTQYF; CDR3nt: TGCGCCAGCAGCCAATCGGGGGGCAGCTCAGATACGCAGTATTTT
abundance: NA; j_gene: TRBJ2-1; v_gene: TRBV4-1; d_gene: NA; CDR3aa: CASSPTRGTHNEQFF; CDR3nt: TGCGCCAGCAGCCCGACGAGGGGCACCCACAATGAGCAGTTCTTC
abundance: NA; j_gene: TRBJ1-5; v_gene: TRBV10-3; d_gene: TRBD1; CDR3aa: CAIGTGDRQPQHF; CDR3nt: TGTGCCATCGGGACAGGGGACCGGCAGCCCCAGCATTTT
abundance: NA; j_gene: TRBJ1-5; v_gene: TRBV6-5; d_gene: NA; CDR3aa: CASSPGARQPQHF; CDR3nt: TGTGCCAGCAGTCCCGGGGCTCGTCAGCCCCAGCATTTT
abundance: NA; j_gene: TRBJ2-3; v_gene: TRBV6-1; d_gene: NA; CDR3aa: CASTGGTDTQYF; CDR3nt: TGTGCCAGCACCGGGGGCACAGATACGCAGTATTTT
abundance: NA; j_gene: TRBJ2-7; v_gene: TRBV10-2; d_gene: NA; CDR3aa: CASSVINYEQYF; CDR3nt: TGCGCCAGCAGTGTAATCAACTACGAGCAGTACTTC
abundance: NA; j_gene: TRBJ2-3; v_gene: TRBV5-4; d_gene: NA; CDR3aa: CASSFSPHTQYF; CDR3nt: TGTGCCAGCAGCTTCAGCCCCCATACGCAGTATTTT
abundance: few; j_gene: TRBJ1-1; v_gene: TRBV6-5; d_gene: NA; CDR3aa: CASSYDTLNTEAFF; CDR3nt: TGTGCCAGCAGTTACGACACTTTGAACACTGAAGCTTTCTTT
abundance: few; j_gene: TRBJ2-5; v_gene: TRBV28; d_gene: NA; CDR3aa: CASSFPAEQYQETQYF; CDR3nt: TGTGCCAGCAGTTTCCCGGCAGAGCAGTACCAAGAGACCCAGTACTTC
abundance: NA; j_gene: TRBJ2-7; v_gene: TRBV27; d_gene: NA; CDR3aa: CASSLTDYYEQYF; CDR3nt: TGTGCCAGCAGTTTGACAGATTACTACGAGCAGTACTTC
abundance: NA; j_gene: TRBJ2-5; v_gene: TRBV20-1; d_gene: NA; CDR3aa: CSARRRTGEEETQYF; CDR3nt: TGCAGTGCTAGAAGGCGGACTGGGGAGGAAGAGACCCAGTACTTC
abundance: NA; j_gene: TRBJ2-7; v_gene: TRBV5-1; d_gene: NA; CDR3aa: CASSLRGISEQYF; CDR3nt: TGCGCCAGCAGCTTGCGCGGGATATCCGAGCAGTACTTC
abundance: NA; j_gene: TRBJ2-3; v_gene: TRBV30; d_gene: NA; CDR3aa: CAWTATDTQYF; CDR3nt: TGTGCCTGGACTGCCACAGATACGCAGTATTTT
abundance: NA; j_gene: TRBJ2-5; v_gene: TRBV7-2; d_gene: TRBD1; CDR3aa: CASSFWTGGSGTQYF; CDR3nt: TGTGCCAGCAGCTTTTGGACAGGGGGTTCCGGGACCCAGTACTTC
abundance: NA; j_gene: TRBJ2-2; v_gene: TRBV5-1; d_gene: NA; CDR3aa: CASSLVGDMLSGELFF; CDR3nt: TGCGCCAGCAGCTTGGTTGGGGATATGCTTTCCGGGGAGCTGTTTTTT
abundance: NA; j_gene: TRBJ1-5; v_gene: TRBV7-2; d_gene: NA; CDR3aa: CASSFWARAHQPQHF; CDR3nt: TGTGCCAGCAGCTTTTGGGCACGGGCGCATCAGCCCCAGCATTTT
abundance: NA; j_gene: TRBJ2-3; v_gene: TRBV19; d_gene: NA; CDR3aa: CASSTLPFTDTQYF; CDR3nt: TGTGCCAGTAGTACGCTGCCTTTCACAGATACGCAGTATTTT
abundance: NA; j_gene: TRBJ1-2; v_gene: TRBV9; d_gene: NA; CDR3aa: CASSGTSEGDYGYTF; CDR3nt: TGTGCCAGCAGCGGGACCTCGGAGGGCGACTATGGCTACACCTTC
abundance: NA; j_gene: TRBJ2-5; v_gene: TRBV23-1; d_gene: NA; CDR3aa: CASSQSRQPKPQETQYF; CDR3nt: TGCGCCAGCAGTCAATCCAGACAGCCCAAACCCCAAGAGACCCAGTACTTC
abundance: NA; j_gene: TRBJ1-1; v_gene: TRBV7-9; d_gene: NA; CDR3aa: CASSLGGFGVNTEAFF; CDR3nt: TGTGCCAGCAGCTTAGGGGGCTTCGGGGTGAACACTGAAGCTTTCTTT
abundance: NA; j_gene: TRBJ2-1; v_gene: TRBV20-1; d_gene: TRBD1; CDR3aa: CSANRQGGPYINEQFF; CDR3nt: TGCAGTGCTAATCGACAGGGTGGGCCTTACATCAATGAGCAGTTCTTC
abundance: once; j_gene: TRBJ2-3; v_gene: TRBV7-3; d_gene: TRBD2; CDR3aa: CASSRMTSVGTDTQYF; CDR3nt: TGTGCCAGCAGCCGGATGACTAGCGTCGGCACAGATACGCAGTATTTT
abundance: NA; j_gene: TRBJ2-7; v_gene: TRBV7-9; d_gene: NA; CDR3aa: CASSPNLGRNEQYF; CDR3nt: TGTGCCAGCAGCCCAAACCTAGGACGGAACGAGCAGTACTTC
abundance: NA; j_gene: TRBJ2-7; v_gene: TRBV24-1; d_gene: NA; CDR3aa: CATSLGPGDEQYF; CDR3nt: TGTGCCACCAGTTTGGGCCCGGGGGACGAGCAGTACTTC
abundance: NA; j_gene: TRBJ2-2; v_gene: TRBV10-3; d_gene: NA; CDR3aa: CAISDQGSGTGELFF; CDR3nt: TGTGCCATCAGTGACCAGGGGAGTGGCACCGGGGAGCTGTTTTTT
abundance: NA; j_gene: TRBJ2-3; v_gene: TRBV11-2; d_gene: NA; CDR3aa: CASSSHRDWLGDTQYF; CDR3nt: TGTGCCAGCAGCTCCCACCGGGACTGGCTGGGAGATACGCAGTATTTT
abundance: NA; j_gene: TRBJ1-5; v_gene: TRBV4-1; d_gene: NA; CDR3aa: CASSQDSGRINSNQPQHF; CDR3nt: TGCGCCAGCAGCCAAGATTCAGGGAGAATTAATAGCAATCAGCCCCAGCATTTT
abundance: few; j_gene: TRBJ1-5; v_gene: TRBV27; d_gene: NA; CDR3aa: CASGSQPQHF; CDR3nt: TGTGCCAGCGGCAGTCAGCCCCAGCATTTT
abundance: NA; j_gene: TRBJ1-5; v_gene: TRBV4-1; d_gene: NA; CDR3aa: CASSQDLVPRGQPQHF; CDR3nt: TGCGCCAGCAGCCAAGATTTGGTGCCCCGAGGGCAGCCCCAGCATTTT
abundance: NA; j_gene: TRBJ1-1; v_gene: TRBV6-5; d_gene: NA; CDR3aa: CASSFTLGSEAFF; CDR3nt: TGTGCCAGCAGTTTTACTTTGGGGTCTGAAGCTTTCTTT
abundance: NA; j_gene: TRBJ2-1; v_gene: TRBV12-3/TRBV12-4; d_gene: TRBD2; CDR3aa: CASSVAGGGPNEQFF; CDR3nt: TGTGCCAGCAGCGTAGCGGGGGGGGGCCCGAATGAGCAGTTCTTC
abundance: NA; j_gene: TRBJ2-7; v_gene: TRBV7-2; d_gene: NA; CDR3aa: CASSRGAGPFYEQYF; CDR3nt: TGTGCCAGCAGCCGCGGGGCAGGGCCTTTCTACGAGCAGTACTTC
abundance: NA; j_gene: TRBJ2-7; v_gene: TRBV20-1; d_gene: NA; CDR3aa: CSARMRSSSYEQYF; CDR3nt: TGCAGTGCTAGAATGCGGTCCAGCTCCTACGAGCAGTACTTC
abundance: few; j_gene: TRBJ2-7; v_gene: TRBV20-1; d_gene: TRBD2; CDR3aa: CSARGLLAGINEQYF; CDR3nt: TGCAGTGCTAGAGGTTTGCTAGCGGGGATTAACGAGCAGTACTTC